This passage covers 15 T cell receptor beta chains from one sample sequenced in a study of cytomegalovirus exposure and HLA in healthy donors. In the PCR, 60 Vbeta and 13 Jbeta primers were used. Produced via immunoSEQ multiplex PCR; TCRdb's table is partial and in-frame only. The sample gives roughly 190,000 clones, almost 75% of which show up once; approximately 2.8% is in the top ten. Input material: PBMCs. These receptors were taken from a woman aged 25-40 years in good health and CMV-seropositive.

The chain links TRBV5-1 to TRBJ2-7; TRBD1 matches at 10 bases. Germline V gene data show CDR1 as SGHRS and CDR2 as YFSETQ. The CDR3 contains 15 residues. V gave up 4 bases and J gave up 2 bases; unmatched junction bases: 6. As DNA, the CDR3 is TGCGCCAGCAGCATGACCGGGACAGGGGCCTACGAGCAGTACTTC. This translates into CASSMTGTGAYEQYF.

V and J are TRBV7-8 and TRBJ2-7, with D perhaps matching TRBD2 (6 bases). Germline V gene lookup returns CDR1 SGHVS and CDR2 FQNEAQ. The V gene lost 5 bases and the J gene lost 4 bases, with 15 bases spanning the gap. The CDR3 contains 14 residues. The CDR3 loop is CASSPPGGAYEQYF. The CDR3 region has the DNA TGTGCCAGCAGCCCGCCCGGAGGGGCGTACGAGCAGTACTTC.

The chain couples TRBV7-9 to TRBJ2-3; D might be TRBD1 (6 bases). The CDR3 has 17 residues. The V gene lost 10 bases and the J gene lost 0 bases, with 23 bases spanning the gap. Looked up from germline, CDR1 is SEHNR and CDR2 is FQNEAQ (reference sequence). For the CDR3, the DNA is TGTGCCACCGAGATTTTTACAGGGATCCTCAGCACAGATACGCAGTATTTT. This translates into CATEIFTGILSTDTQYF. The whole variable domain, filled in from reference TRBV7-9 and TRBJ2-3, reads DTGVSQNPRHKITKRGQNVTFRCDPISEHNRLYWYRQTLGQGPEFLTYFQNEAQLEKSRLLSDRFSAERPKGSFSTLEIQRTEQGDSAMYLCATEIFTGILSTDTQYFGPGTRLTVL.

V is TRBV20-1 and J is TRBJ1-1; tentatively, D is TRBD1 (6 bases). V lost 1 base and J 11 bases, leaving 11 bases between the germline ends. CDR1 is DFQATT and CDR2 is SNEGSKA in the germline V gene (reference sequence). This CDR3 is 11 amino acids long. CDR3 sequence reads: CSARGGQTAFF. DNA for the CDR3: TGCAGTGCTAGAGGCGGACAGACGGCTTTCTTT.

The sample holds a few counts of this clone. This rearrangement joins TRBV6-5 to TRBJ1-2; 8 bases map to TRBD1. The germline V gene encodes CDR1 MNHEY and CDR2 SVGAGI. V shed 6 bases and J 8 bases; nucleotides not matched to a gene: 5. This CDR3 is 12 amino acids long. CDR3 amino acids: CASRRTGRGYTF. DNA of the CDR3: TGTGCCAGCAGACGGACAGGGAGAGGCTACACCTTC.

The chain uses TRBV6-6 and TRBJ1-3; 12 bases map to TRBD1. The CDR3 spans 16 residues. V shed 6 bases and J 4 bases; nucleotides not matched to a gene: 7. Germline CDR1 MNHNY, CDR2 SVGAGI (reference sequence). For the CDR3, the DNA is TGTGCCAGCAGGCCGGGACAGGGGGCGGACGGAAACACCATATATTTT. This sequence encodes CASRPGQGADGNTIYF.

CDR3 in amino acids: CASSSLDTQYF. DNA for the CDR3: TGTGCCAGCTCCAGTTTAGATACGCAGTATTTT. This chain links TRBV25-1 with TRBJ2-3; D ambiguous. The CDR3 has 11 amino acids. Trimming left V 8 bases short and J 5 bases short, with 8 bases between. Germline V gene data show CDR1 as MGHDK and CDR2 as SYGVNS.

This clone showed up just a few times. This chain links TRBV28 with TRBJ2-3, with D possibly TRBD1 on 5 matching bases. Trimming cost V 4 bases and J 0 bases, with 11 bases left between them. This CDR3 has 15 residues. Germline CDR1 reads MDHEN; CDR2 reads SYDVKM. CDR3 region: CASSSTGYSTDTQYF. The CDR3 DNA sequence: TGTGCCAGCAGTTCTACAGGATATAGCACAGATACGCAGTATTTT.

The chain carries TRBV28 and TRBJ1-1; 7 bases map to TRBD1. Germline CDR1 MDHEN, CDR2 SYDVKM. This CDR3 comprises 13 residues. Unmatched junction bases numbered 4, after V lost 8 bases and J lost 1 base. CDR3 sequence: CASLGGTNTEAFF. In DNA, the CDR3 is TGTGCCAGCTTAGGGGGCACGAACACTGAAGCTTTCTTT.

The V call is TRBV10-3, the J call TRBJ1-6, with 7 bases that match TRBD1. Germline CDR1 reads ENHRY; CDR2 reads SYGVKD. The CDR3 is 14 amino acids. Trimming removed 6 bases from V and 7 bases from J; junction bases left unmatched: 6. The CDR3 loop reads CAISAGTENSPLHF. Written as DNA, the CDR3 is TGTGCCATCAGCGCGGGGACAGAGAATTCACCCCTCCACTTT.

V usage is TRBV28 and J usage is TRBJ1-4; D is uncertain. V was cut by 8 bases and J by 5 bases, with 15 bases left in between. CDR3 size: 14 residues. Germline V gene sequence: CDR1 MDHEN, CDR2 SYDVKM. CDR3 in DNA: TGTGCCAGCTGTCGGGGTGGAGGGAATGAAAAACTGTTTTTT. Translating gives CASCRGGGNEKLFF.

V usage is TRBV25-1 and J usage is TRBJ2-7; TRBD2 aligns across 15 bases. Germline V gives CDR1 MGHDK, CDR2 SYGVNS. The V gene end was trimmed by 4 bases and the J gene end by 3 bases; junction bases not matched to a gene: 7. The CDR3 has 17 amino acids. CDR3 amino acids: CASSAGLAGGPIYEQYF. The CDR3 DNA reads TGTGCCAGCAGTGCTGGACTAGCGGGAGGGCCTATCTACGAGCAGTACTTC.

The chain joins TRBV28 to TRBJ1-2; 10 bases align to TRBD1. V shed 3 bases and J 7 bases; nucleotides not matched to a gene: 2. CDR3 size: 13 residues. Looked up from germline, CDR1 is MDHEN and CDR2 is SYDVKM. In nucleotides, the CDR3 is TGTGCCAGCAGTTTTAGGGACAGGGGTGGCTACACCTTC. The encoded protein is CASSFRDRGGYTF.

This chain connects TRBV11-2 to TRBJ2-7; tentative D call: TRBD2 (6 bases). The CDR3 totals 15 residues. Trimming removed 3 bases from V and 0 bases from J, with 12 bases in between. Germline V lookup: CDR1 SGHAT, CDR2 FQNNGV. In nucleotides, the CDR3 is TGTGCCAGCAGCTTGGAGGGGCGAAACTCCTACGAGCAGTACTTC. It codes for CASSLEGRNSYEQYF. Together with reference TRBV11-2 and TRBJ2-7, the CDR3 gives the full variable domain: EAGVAQSPRYKIIEKRQSVAFWCNPISGHATLYWYQQILGQGPKLLIQFQNNGVVDDSQLPKDRFSAERLKGVDSTLKIQPAKLEDSAVYLCASSLEGRNSYEQYFGPGTRLTVT.

The chain joins TRBV5-6 to TRBJ1-2, with 7 positions matching TRBD1. J gave up 4 bases and V 0 bases, and 3 bases lay outside the gene matches. This CDR3 has 14 amino acids. Germline V gene data show CDR1 as SGHDT and CDR2 as YYEEEE. The CDR3 here is CASSLDRGAYGYTF. DNA for the CDR3: TGTGCCAGCAGCTTGGACAGGGGTGCCTATGGCTACACCTTC.